The clone carrying this T cell receptor (beta chain) showed up many times. Its antigen is currently unknown. What was amplified from RNA transcripts were TCR beta CDR3 regions. A set of HTBI primers served as the primers for a first-round RT-PCR of the TCR CDR3. TCRdb independently ran MiXCR on the multiplex PCR reads; one entry per CDR3 protein. This table has around 400,000 distinct CDR3 sequences, approximately 13% appearing once. The data originate from a study of T cells in Graves' hyperthyroidism and ophthalmopathy. Findings and caveats of the study: A median around 6.4 months before onset, the model predicted ophthalmopathy. Researchers found most expanded thyroid clonotypes above 0.001 in blood as well.

Trimming took off 0 bases at V and 0 bases at J, with 12 bases between the two ends. CDR1 and CDR2 (germline): MNHEY, SVGAGI. The CDR3 contains 17 residues. The chain combines TRBV6-5 with TRBJ1-5, with unresolved D. This receptor was taken from a woman between 18 and 30 years old with Graves' hyperthyroidism. The sample comprised blood. CDR3 in amino acids: CASSYSTPIHSNQPQHF. The CDR3 region has the DNA TGTGCCAGCAGTTACTCGACACCCATTCATAGCAATCAGCCCCAGCATTTT.